This T cell receptor beta chain came from a study of T cell changes during pregnancy in multiple sclerosis. V was clipped by 0 bases and J by 1 base; unmatched bases: 4. The CDR3 runs 16 residues. Germline V gene lookup returns CDR1 SGHRS and CDR2 YFSETQ. Measured with immunoSEQ multiplex PCR; TCRdb has only the in-frame clones, and not every one. The sample includes 50,000 or so clones, 85% to 95% seen only once; the top ten take around 0.25%. The sample in question was CD4+ T cells from peripheral blood mononuclear cells, obtained in the third trimester of pregnancy. The V gene is TRBV5-1, the J gene TRBJ1-3; 7 positions agree with TRBD1. The sequence came from a female donor with multiple sclerosis, enrolled in a pregnancy study. Written as DNA, the CDR3 is TGCGCCAGCAGCTTGGCACAGGGGACATCTGGAAACACCATATATTTT. Its translation: CASSLAQGTSGNTIYF.